This entry lists 14 T cell receptor beta chains sequenced from one sample in a study of cytomegalovirus exposure and HLA in healthy donors. Both 60 Vbeta primers and 13 Jbeta primers went into the PCR. Using immunoSEQ multiplex PCR, the repertoire was profiled, and TCRdb retains in-frame clones only, with some absent. The sample yields over 70,000 clones, about 67% seen once. Sequenced: PBMCs. The receptors stem from a man aged 35 to 55 in good health and CMV-seropositive.

The chain combines TRBV5-6 with TRBJ2-5; D call uncertain. The germline V gene has CDR1 SGHDT and CDR2 YYEEEE. Deletions cut 0 bases from V and 5 bases from J, with 5 bases between. This CDR3 has 12 residues. The CDR3 reads CASSLAGETQYF. The DNA of the CDR3 is TGTGCCAGCAGCTTGGCCGGGGAGACCCAGTACTTC.

The V call is TRBV2, the J call TRBJ1-2, with 8 bases identical to TRBD1. Germline V CDR1 and CDR2: SNHLY, FYNNEI. This CDR3 spans 13 amino acids. The J segment lost 8 bases and the V segment lost 1 base, leaving 3 bases of the junction unmatched. CDR3 residues: CASSEDRGGGYTF. The CDR3 region has the DNA TGTGCCAGCAGTGAAGACAGGGGGGGAGGCTACACCTTC. Full variable domain (remainder filled in from reference TRBV2 and TRBJ1-2): EPEVTQTPSHQVTQMGQEVILRCVPISNHLYFYWYRQILGQKVEFLVSFYNNEISEKSEIFDDQFSVERPDGSNFTLKIRSTKLEDSAMYFCASSEDRGGGYTFGSGTRLTVV.

The gene calls are TRBV19 and TRBJ2-3; D unclear. The CDR3 has 14 amino acids. CDR1 and CDR2 from the germline V gene are LNHDA and SQIVND (reference sequence). Deletions cut 3 bases from V and 5 bases from J, with 12 bases between. CDR3 region: CASSIQASVDTQYF. The CDR3, as DNA: TGTGCCAGTAGTATTCAGGCATCCGTAGATACGCAGTATTTT.

V gene TRBV2 combines with J gene TRBJ1-4; TRBD1 is a possible D gene (5 bases). The CDR3 extends over 15 amino acids. Germline CDR1 reads SNHLY; CDR2 reads FYNNEI. Trimming pared 4 bases from V and 2 bases from J, leaving 11 bases between. The CDR3 loop is CASSAAGSTNEKLFF. The CDR3 nucleotides read TGTGCCAGCAGTGCCGCAGGGTCCACTAATGAAAAACTGTTTTTT.

Only a few counts were recorded for this clone. The rearrangement uses TRBV5-8 and TRBJ1-1; D uncertain. Between the trimmed V and J ends, which lost 5 bases and 5 bases, there was a span of 7 bases. CDR1 SGHTS and CDR2 YDEGEE come from the germline V gene. The CDR3 length is 11 residues. CDR3 DNA: TGTGCCAGCAGGAGGAGGACTGAAGCTTTCTTT. Protein: CASRRRTEAFF.

This chain uses TRBV21-1 with TRBJ2-1; the DNA was not compared with TRBD1, the D call given in the table. TRBV21-1 is a pseudogene segment. The CDR3 runs 17 residues. DNA for the CDR3: TGTGCCAGCAGCAAAGAGTGTAGGGGTAATACGATCAATGAGCAGTTCTTC. As protein: CASSKECRGNTINEQFF.

The chain couples TRBV6-5 to TRBJ1-6; D perhaps matches TRBD1 (6 bases). The V and J ends lost 2 bases and 6 bases respectively, with 11 bases between them. This CDR3 contains 15 residues. Per germline, CDR1 MNHEY and CDR2 SVGAGI. This CDR3 reads CASSYHGQSNSPLHF. The CDR3 nucleotides are TGTGCCAGCAGTTACCACGGACAGTCTAATTCACCCCTCCACTTT.

V and J are TRBV6-5 and TRBJ1-2, with D possibly matching TRBD1 (6 bases). The CDR3 length is 14 residues. Germline V lookup: CDR1 MNHEY, CDR2 SVGAGI. The ends were cut back, 7 bases at V and 4 bases at J, with 16 bases in the middle. The CDR3 loop reads CASTGDSGSYGYTF. In DNA form, the CDR3 reads TGTGCCAGCACAGGGGATTCCGGTAGCTATGGCTACACCTTC.

The chain carries TRBV7-3 and TRBJ2-5; the match to TRBD2 covers 7 bases. Germline CDR1 SGHTA, CDR2 FQGTGA. The CDR3 has 13 residues. V was clipped by 10 bases and J by 4 bases; unmatched bases: 9. The CDR3 coding sequence is TGTGCCACCCAGCCTGGGGGGGGAGAGACCCAGTACTTC. This translates into CATQPGGGETQYF.

The chain employs TRBV19 and TRBJ2-5; 7 nucleotides match TRBD1. Germline V CDR1 and CDR2: LNHDA, SQIVND (reference sequence). CDR3 length equals 16 residues. The ends lost 2 bases at V and 7 bases at J; junction bases unmatched: 13. DNA for the CDR3: TGTGCCAGTAGTATACTTCCCTCAGGGGGTCGCGGGACCCAGTACTTC. This translates into CASSILPSGGRGTQYF.

This clone came up once. DNA for the CDR3: TGCGCCAGCACCGTTGTGGCAGGGGCGAATTACGAGCAGTACTTC. Translated: CASTVVAGANYEQYF. The chain has TRBV5-1 and TRBJ2-7; D perhaps matches TRBD1 (6 bases). The V gene lost 6 bases and the J gene lost 4 bases, with 20 bases spanning the gap. This CDR3 comprises 15 residues. Germline V gives CDR1 SGHRS, CDR2 YFSETQ.

The V gene is TRBV6-1, the J gene TRBJ2-7; 12 bases are shared with TRBD2. Germline V gene lookup returns CDR1 MNHNS and CDR2 SASEGT. The CDR3 runs 17 residues. After removal of 1 base from V and 2 bases from J, the junction contained 6 bases not matched to a gene. The CDR3 region has the DNA TGTGCCAGCAGTGAAGGTCCGGGACTAGCGGGCACCTACGAGCAGTACTTC. Amino acids: CASSEGPGLAGTYEQYF.

To note about this clone: The germline gene is not matched at one end of the junction; a read error may be the cause. The gene calls are TRBV18 and TRBJ1-3, with D perhaps TRBD1 (6 bases). The CDR3 sequence is 17 residues long. Germline V gene sequence: CDR1 KGHSH, CDR2 LQKENI. CDR3 amino acids: CASSPQGRGGSGNTIYF. CDR3 coding DNA: TGTGCCAGCTCCCCACAGGGCAGAGGGGGCTCTGGAAACACCATATATTTT.

This rearrangement joins TRBV5-1 to TRBJ2-2, with 9 bases matching TRBD1. Trimming removed 4 bases from V and 4 bases from J; junction bases left unmatched: 11. The CDR3 is made up of 17 amino acids. In germline, CDR1 is SGHRS, CDR2 YFSETQ. CDR3 sequence (DNA): TGCGCCAGCAGCCAGGGAACAGGGGGCGCGGGCACCGGGGAGCTGTTTTTT. Translating gives CASSQGTGGAGTGELFF. The variable domain in full, with the rest retrieved from reference TRBV5-1 and TRBJ2-2, is KAGVTQTPRYLIKTRGQQVTLSCSPISGHRSVSWYQQTPGQGLQFLFEYFSETQRNKGNFPGRFSGRQFSNSRSEMNVSTLELGDSALYLCASSQGTGGAGTGELFFGEGSRLTVL.